What follows is one TCR beta chain and its context. Its antigen remains unidentified. This entry comes from a study of T cell repertoires in aging, cancer and after chemotherapy. Background on the study: Paired samples before and after chemotherapy came from glioblastoma patients receiving temozolomide-based therapy.

Rearranged V-D-J TRB sequences were amplified with a mixed TRB-A/B primer pool. TCRdb analysed the multiplex PCR reads with MiXCR anew, one entry per CDR3 protein. The sample lists around 4,900 distinct CDR3 sequences, 65% to 75% occurring once. Per germline, CDR1 SGHTA and CDR2 FQGNSA. Trimming shortened V by 3 bases and J by 2 bases, and 14 bases separated the two germline ends. This CDR3 has 15 residues. Peripheral blood genomic DNA, not sorted cells or RNA, was the template. General study findings and limits: Median generation probability rose over the chemotherapy interval in each cancer cohort, suggesting rebound thymic output. Compared with age-matched healthy donors, untreated hematological or solid cancer patients showed higher blood TCR clonality. Healthy donors lost TCR diversity with age mainly through richness, cancer patients through richness and evenness.

The sequenced material came from blood. This sequence joins TRBV7-2 and TRBJ2-7, with D unclear. The receptor was derived from a human donor with a solid tumor. DNA for the CDR3: TGTGCCAGCAGCTTCGCCCCCGGCCCAGCCTACGAGCAGTACTTC. It encodes CASSFAPGPAYEQYF. Full variable domain (remainder filled in from reference TRBV7-2 and TRBJ2-7): GAGVSQSPSNKVTEKGKDVELRCDPISGHTALYWYRQSLGQGLEFLIYFQGNSAPDKSGLPSDRFSAERTGGSVSTLTIQRTQQEDSAVYLCASSFAPGPAYEQYFGPGTRLTVT.